The 20 T cell receptor beta chains presented below share a single source sample, sequenced in a study of cytomegalovirus exposure and HLA in healthy donors. PCR primers comprised 60 Vbeta and 13 Jbeta primers. Measured with immunoSEQ multiplex PCR; TCRdb has only the in-frame clones, and not every one. The sample carries about 82,000 clones, 65% to 75% recorded once. Sample: PBMCs. These receptors all stem from a man aged 25 to 40 in good health and CMV-seropositive.

This CDR3 reads CASSPDLASEQYF. The CDR3 DNA sequence: TGCGCCAGCAGCCCAGACTTAGCCTCCGAGCAGTACTTC. The V call is TRBV10-2, the J call TRBJ2-7; D remains unclear. The germline gives CDR1 WSHSY, CDR2 SAAADI. V was trimmed by 6 bases and J by 6 bases, leaving 15 bases between them. This CDR3 has 13 residues.

The rearrangement joins TRBV9 to TRBJ2-7, with 9 bases lining up with TRBD1. J was trimmed by 7 bases and V by 0 bases; bases with no gene match: 5. This CDR3 region has 14 residues. Per germline, CDR1 SGDLS and CDR2 YYNGEE. This CDR3 reads CASSVDHRGREQYF. The DNA for the CDR3 is TGTGCCAGCAGCGTAGATCACAGGGGGCGGGAGCAGTACTTC.

The sample holds a few counts of this clone. The rearrangement joins TRBV10-3 to TRBJ2-1; D is possibly TRBD2 (5 bases). The CDR3 is 11 amino acids. CDR1 and CDR2 from the germline V gene are ENHRY and SYGVKD. Trimming stripped 8 bases from V and 7 bases from J, with 9 bases between. CDR3 region: CAIAEENEQFF. Here the CDR3 DNA reads TGTGCCATCGCGGAGGAGAATGAGCAGTTCTTC.

The V gene is TRBV6-6, the J gene TRBJ1-2, with D possibly TRBD1 on 5 matching bases. Deletions cut 6 bases from V and 3 bases from J, with 17 bases between. The CDR3 has 15 amino acids. Germline CDR1 and CDR2: MNHNY and SVGAGI (reference sequence). This CDR3 is CASSLGEGTYYGYTF. The CDR3 nucleotides read TGTGCCAGCAGCCTCGGAGAGGGGACTTACTATGGCTACACCTTC.

The chain links TRBV2 to TRBJ2-5; 11 nucleotides line up with TRBD2. The CDR3 is made up of 15 amino acids. J gave up 3 bases and V 5 bases, and 5 bases lay outside the gene matches. Germline loops: CDR1 SNHLY, CDR2 FYNNEI. The chain's CDR3 is CASSWAGLAEETQYF. DNA of the CDR3: TGTGCCAGCAGTTGGGCGGGACTAGCGGAAGAGACCCAGTACTTC. The complete variable domain, with remaining parts taken from reference TRBV2 and TRBJ2-5, reads EPEVTQTPSHQVTQMGQEVILRCVPISNHLYFYWYRQILGQKVEFLVSFYNNEISEKSEIFDDQFSVERPDGSNFTLKIRSTKLEDSAMYFCASSWAGLAEETQYFGPGTRLLVL.

This chain uses TRBV11-2 with TRBJ2-6; a possible D gene is TRBD2 (5 bases). There are 15 residues in the CDR3. The V end lost 3 bases, the J end lost 4 bases, and 10 bases lay between the germline ends. Germline-derived CDR1 and CDR2 are SGHAT and FQNNGV. CDR3 bases: TGTGCCAGCAGCTTCGGGGTAGGAGGGGCCAACGTCCTGACTTTC. Residues: CASSFGVGGANVLTF.

The rearrangement links TRBV28 to TRBJ2-2, with D possibly TRBD2 on 6 matching bases. The V gene's germline CDR1 is MDHEN and CDR2 SYDVKM. V lost 5 bases and J lost 6, with 19 bases in between. The CDR3 extends over 16 amino acids. CDR3 protein: CASSNPSRRVAGELFF. The CDR3 DNA is TGTGCCAGCAGTAACCCGAGCAGGAGGGTAGCCGGGGAGCTGTTTTTT.

V and J are TRBV6-5 and TRBJ1-5; possibly TRBD1 for D (5 bases). Trimming shortened V by 5 bases and J by 4 bases, and 12 bases separated the two germline ends. Germline V gene data show CDR1 as MNHEY and CDR2 as SVGAGI. This CDR3 spans 14 amino acids. CDR3 coding DNA: TGTGCCAGCAGTGTAGACAGTAGTAATCAGCCCCAGCATTTT. This encodes CASSVDSSNQPQHF.

The chain links TRBV5-1 to TRBJ2-7, with TRBD1 matching over 12 bases. Trimming cost V 2 bases and J 5 bases; bases outside gene matches: 2. Germline CDR1 SGHRS, CDR2 YFSETQ. CDR3 length: 14 amino acids. CDR3 coding DNA: TGCGCCAGCAGCTTAGGGACAGGGGGCGACGAGCAGTACTTC. Protein product: CASSLGTGGDEQYF.

The CDR3, as DNA: TGCGCCAGCAGCCAAGATAGACACGGAACCTACGAGCAGTACTTC. It is translated as CASSQDRHGTYEQYF. The rearrangement links TRBV4-3 to TRBJ2-7; D not resolved. The CDR3 is 15 residues long. Germline V gene data show CDR1 as LGHNA and CDR2 as YSLEER. V lost 0 bases, J lost 2 bases, and 11 bases lay in between.

This chain connects TRBV28 to TRBJ1-1; 7 nucleotides match TRBD1. V was pared by 8 bases and J by 1 base, with 10 bases of the junction left unmatched. CDR1 MDHEN and CDR2 SYDVKM come from the germline V gene. CDR3 length: 15 residues. The CDR3 spells CASLLGDRRNTEAFF. CDR3 nucleotide sequence: TGTGCCAGCCTTCTCGGGGACAGACGGAACACTGAAGCTTTCTTT.

The chain's CDR3 is CASSEIQGVGEQYF. CDR3 DNA sequence: TGTGCCAGCAGTGAAATCCAGGGCGTAGGCGAGCAGTACTTC. The chain recombines TRBV6-1 with TRBJ2-7; a possible D gene is TRBD1 (5 bases). The CDR3 consists of 14 residues. Germline values: CDR1 MNHNS, CDR2 SASEGT. Trimming took 2 bases from V and 6 from J, leaving 14 bases between them.

The rearrangement uses TRBV5-1 and TRBJ2-7; 10 nucleotides match TRBD1. Germline trimming cut 4 bases from V and 1 base from J; bases unmatched to any gene: 5. The CDR3 runs to 15 residues. Germline lookup yields CDR1 SGHRS and CDR2 YFSETQ. CDR3 coding DNA: TGCGCCAGCAGCCCGACAGGGGGCTCATCCTACGAGCAGTACTTC. It is translated as CASSPTGGSSYEQYF.

This chain connects TRBV2 to TRBJ2-3, with 8 nucleotides matching TRBD1. This CDR3 has 19 residues. The germline gives CDR1 SNHLY, CDR2 FYNNEI. V was pared by 8 bases and J by 3 bases, with 22 bases of the junction left unmatched. The CDR3 bases are TGTGCCAGCCTAGTCTTCAGGGGGCCGCCTCGAAACCTTACAGATACGCAGTATTTT. Protein sequence: CASLVFRGPPRNLTDTQYF.

The chain recombines TRBV13 with TRBJ2-3, with D tentatively TRBD2 (5 bases). V was trimmed by 7 bases and J by 0 bases, leaving 11 bases between them. This CDR3 comprises 14 residues. In germline, CDR1 is PRHDT, CDR2 FYEKMQ (reference sequence). The chain's CDR3 is CASKSGSSTDTQYF. DNA of the CDR3: TGTGCCAGCAAAAGCGGCTCTAGCACAGATACGCAGTATTTT. Together with reference TRBV13 and TRBJ2-3, the CDR3 gives the full variable domain: AAGVIQSPRHLIKEKRETATLKCYPIPRHDTVYWYQQGPGQDPQFLISFYEKMQSDKGSIPDRFSAQQFSDYHSELNMSSLELGDSALYFCASKSGSSTDTQYFGPGTRLTVL.

J is TRBJ2-3 and V is TRBV10-3, with 8 bases fitting TRBD1. Germline V gives CDR1 ENHRY, CDR2 SYGVKD. The CDR3 has 13 amino acids. For the CDR3, the DNA is TGTTCGGGCCGCGGGACAGGATCAGATACGCAGTATTTT. Protein: CSGRGTGSDTQYF.

The chain combines TRBV6-6 with TRBJ1-4, with D uncertain. V was shortened by 2 bases and J by 8 bases, with 12 bases between the two germline ends. The CDR3 extends over 14 amino acids. The V gene's germline CDR1 is MNHNY and CDR2 SVGAGI (reference sequence). CDR3 DNA: TGTGCCAGCAGTTACCCGGGAAGGAGGGAAAAACTGTTTTTT. Translation: CASSYPGRREKLFF.

The J gene is TRBJ2-2, the V gene TRBV27; the D gene is possibly TRBD2 (6 bases). The CDR3 totals 18 residues. Trimming shortened V by 2 bases and J by 4 bases, and 20 bases separated the two germline ends. Germline V gene data show CDR1 as MNHEY and CDR2 as SMNVEV (reference sequence). The CDR3 nucleotides read TGTGCCAGCAGTTTAATGTGGCGGAGGGCCGTGGTCACCGGGGAGCTGTTTTTT. This sequence encodes CASSLMWRRAVVTGELFF.

The rearrangement links TRBV5-1 to TRBJ1-6; perhaps TRBD1 as D (5 bases). The germline gives CDR1 SGHRS, CDR2 YFSETQ. The CDR3 length is 17 residues. With 4 bases removed from V and 6 bases from J, the gap between germline ends came to 20 bases. The DNA for the CDR3 is TGCGCCAGCAGCCCGGACGGGAGGGGCACGGGTAATTCACCCCTCCACTTT. Its translation is CASSPDGRGTGNSPLHF.

The chain recombines TRBV6-6 with TRBJ1-4; no firm D call. V gave up 0 bases and J gave up 1 base, with 6 bases separating them. The CDR3 totals 15 residues. Germline V gene sequence: CDR1 MNHNY, CDR2 SVGAGI (reference sequence). The CDR3: CASSYSRETNEKLFF. The CDR3 nucleotides read TGTGCCAGCAGTTACTCTCGGGAAACTAATGAAAAACTGTTTTTT.